A selection of T cell receptor beta chains follows, all from one sample in a study of vaccination effects on CD4 cells after COVID-19. The method was immunoSEQ multiplex PCR; TCRdb's version includes in-frame clones alone and lacks a portion of them. The repertoire holds roughly 35,000 clones, approximately 81% seen once, with around 6.6% in the top ten. Their antigen targets remain unknown. The starting material was CD4+ T cells from PBMCs cultured without peptide, obtained after COVID-19 vaccination. Receptor source: a human donor who had a prior SARS-CoV-2 infection. CDR3s leave out the opening cysteine and the closing phenylalanine or tryptophan. D genes are given only for firm matches.

j_call: TRBJ1-3
v_call: TRBV5-5
d_call: TRBD1
cdr3_aa: ASSRRTGPGNTIY

j_call: TRBJ1-1
v_call: TRBV7-2
d_call: NA
cdr3_aa: ASSLDRAKIGAF

j_call: TRBJ1-4
v_call: TRBV5-5
d_call: NA
cdr3_aa: ASSLGRPGEKLF

j_call: TRBJ2-7
v_call: TRBV10-3
d_call: TRBD1
cdr3_aa: AISARRAGRQGYEQY

j_call: TRBJ1-6
v_call: TRBV6-5
d_call: NA
cdr3_aa: ASSYGAKSPLH

j_call: TRBJ2-7
v_call: TRBV4-1
d_call: NA
cdr3_aa: ASSQDDQSGTKYEQY

j_call: TRBJ2-7
v_call: TRBV19
d_call: TRBD1
cdr3_aa: ASNRGQGSYEQY

j_call: TRBJ2-2
v_call: TRBV5-1
d_call: TRBD1
cdr3_aa: ASSLNRKGALLDTGELF

j_call: TRBJ2-5
v_call: TRBV2
d_call: NA
cdr3_aa: ASEGGQFEETQY

j_call: TRBJ1-2
v_call: TRBV5-1
d_call: NA
cdr3_aa: ASSFFFADNYGYT